These 23 T cell receptor beta chains were all obtained from the same sample, sequenced in a study of T cell responses to AZD1222 COVID-19 vaccine (dated by TCRdb to 2020 to 2022). The library relied on the immunoSEQ multiplex PCR assay. TCRdb carries this immuneACCESS record with in-frame sequences only. Its versions omit some clonotypes, under half of them owing to an unresolved V gene in the studies checked, with the rest unexplained. The sample table lists 200,000 or so clones, 85% to 90% of them with a count of one. The ten largest clones add up to less than 3% of the sample. Taken with the paper, the label for time point translates to: baseline before first vaccination. The treatment or condition label here, explained by the study, means: meningococcal conjugate vaccine given as trial control. The starting material was peripheral blood, obtained on day 0 of MenACWY control vaccination. The receptor source for this set is an adult in good health.

The chain combines TRBV7-2 with TRBJ2-7, with D possibly TRBD2 on 5 matching bases. CDR1 is SGHTA and CDR2 is FQGNSA in the germline V gene. This CDR3 is 14 amino acids long. V lost 5 bases to trimming and J lost 1 base, with 12 bases between them. CDR3 in amino acids: CASSHSRESYEQYF. Written as DNA, the CDR3 is TGTGCCAGCAGCCACAGTAGGGAGTCCTACGAGCAGTACTTC. Together with reference TRBV7-2 and TRBJ2-7, the CDR3 gives the full variable domain: GAGVSQSPSNKVTEKGKDVELRCDPISGHTALYWYRQSLGQGLEFLIYFQGNSAPDKSGLPSDRFSAERTGGSVSTLTIQRTQQEDSAVYLCASSHSRESYEQYFGPGTRLTVT.

The chain couples TRBV7-2 to TRBJ2-5; no clear D gene. The germline V and J ends were trimmed by 5 bases and 1 base, with 11 bases remaining between them. The CDR3 is made up of 14 amino acids. The V gene's germline CDR1 is SGHTA and CDR2 FQGNSA. The CDR3 loop reads CASSRRSAQETQYF. DNA for the CDR3: TGTGCCAGCAGCCGTAGGAGCGCCCAAGAGACCCAGTACTTC.

This sequence joins TRBV2 and TRBJ1-5, with TRBD1 matching over 7 bases. V lost 4 bases and J lost 6; bases outside the gene matches: 3. CDR3 size: 13 residues. Looked up from germline, CDR1 is SNHLY and CDR2 is FYNNEI. CDR3 amino acids: CASSGQGGQPQHF. For the CDR3, the DNA is TGTGCCAGCAGTGGACAGGGAGGTCAGCCCCAGCATTTT.

V usage is TRBV2 and J usage is TRBJ2-7, with D maybe TRBD2 (5 bases). V lost 6 bases and J lost 7, with 19 bases in between. CDR3 size: 14 residues. The germline V gene encodes CDR1 SNHLY and CDR2 FYNNEI. Here the CDR3 DNA reads TGTGCCAGCAGGGATCGGACCATAGCGCGGGAGCAGTACTTC. Translation: CASRDRTIAREQYF.

V gene TRBV25-1 combines with J gene TRBJ2-7; 11 bases match TRBD2. The ends lost 3 bases at V and 0 bases at J; junction bases unmatched: 7. This CDR3 is 17 amino acids long. From germline, CDR1 is MGHDK and CDR2 SYGVNS. The CDR3 sequence is CASSDQTSGGPSYEQYF. The DNA of the CDR3 is TGTGCCAGCAGTGATCAAACTAGCGGGGGCCCCTCCTACGAGCAGTACTTC.

V gene TRBV14 combines with J gene TRBJ2-3; TRBD2 aligns across 9 bases. CDR1 is SGHDN and CDR2 is FVKESK in the germline V gene. The CDR3 extends over 15 amino acids. J gave up 4 bases and V 1 base, and 3 bases lay outside the gene matches. CDR3 region: CASSQGLAGADTQYF. In nucleotides, the CDR3 is TGTGCCAGCAGCCAAGGATTAGCGGGAGCAGATACGCAGTATTTT. The full variable domain, its missing parts supplied by reference TRBV14 and TRBJ2-3, is EAGVTQFPSHSVIEKGQTVTLRCDPISGHDNLYWYRRVMGKEIKFLLHFVKESKQDESGMPNNRFLAERTGGTYSTLKVQPAELEDSGVYFCASSQGLAGADTQYFGPGTRLTVL.

The V and J genes are TRBV7-3 and TRBJ1-1, with D uncertain. CDR1 SGHTA and CDR2 FQGTGA come from the germline V gene. Trimming stripped 3 bases from V and 1 base from J, with 6 bases between. The CDR3 length is 13 residues. The CDR3 spells CASSFATNTEAFF. The CDR3 DNA is TGTGCCAGCAGCTTCGCCACGAACACTGAAGCTTTCTTT.

The chain links TRBV5-1 to TRBJ1-2; 7 bases line up with TRBD1. V shed 5 bases and J 4 bases; nucleotides not matched to a gene: 8. The CDR3 totals 14 residues. The germline CDR1 and CDR2 sequences are SGHRS and YFSETQ. The CDR3 reads CASRKPGQFYGYTF. The CDR3 bases are TGCGCCAGCAGGAAACCGGGACAGTTCTATGGCTACACCTTC.

The chain is built from TRBV7-9 and TRBJ2-1, with 10 bases lining up with TRBD2. Unmatched junction bases numbered 6, after V lost 6 bases and J lost 4 bases. The CDR3 runs 15 residues. The V gene's germline CDR1 is SEHNR and CDR2 FQNEAQ (reference sequence). The CDR3 DNA is TGTGCCAGCAGGAATCTAGCGGGAGCATACAATGAGCAGTTCTTC. The encoded protein is CASRNLAGAYNEQFF.

This clone showed up just once. The rearrangement joins TRBV3-1 (or the pseudogene TRBV3-2) to TRBJ2-1, with a possible D match to TRBD1 (5 bases). V dropped 2 bases and J dropped 5 bases, with 7 bases sitting between them. Germline CDR1 reads LGHDT; CDR2 reads YNNKEL (reference sequence). CDR3 length equals 13 residues. The CDR3 here is CASSQQGDNEQFF. The CDR3 nucleotides read TGTGCCAGCAGCCAACAAGGGGACAATGAGCAGTTCTTC.

V and J are TRBV24-1 and TRBJ2-3; TRBD1 might be the D (6 bases). This CDR3 spans 17 amino acids. Trimming cost V 1 base and J 4 bases, with 17 bases left between them. Germline-derived CDR1 and CDR2 are KGHDR and SFDVKD. CDR3: CATSDFGLDSLADTQYF. The CDR3 DNA sequence: TGTGCCACCAGTGATTTCGGTTTGGACAGCTTGGCAGATACGCAGTATTTT.

This chain links TRBV15 with TRBJ1-4; D is uncertain. Between the trimmed V and J ends, which lost 4 bases and 4 bases, there was a span of 7 bases. Germline lookup yields CDR1 LNHNV and CDR2 YYDKDF (reference sequence). The CDR3 is 13 amino acids. This CDR3 reads CATSTRDNEKLFF. The CDR3 DNA follows: TGTGCCACCAGCACCCGGGATAATGAAAAACTGTTTTTT.

The chain employs TRBV30 and TRBJ1-6; D is unresolved. CDR3 length: 13 amino acids. CDR1 and CDR2 (germline): GTSNPN, SVGIG (reference sequence). V gave up 1 base and J gave up 8 bases, with 9 bases separating them. The CDR3 spells CAWSAEEDSPLHF. CDR3 nucleotides: TGTGCCTGGAGTGCGGAAGAAGATTCACCCCTCCACTTT.

This chain joins TRBV27 and TRBJ2-1, with 8 bases fitting TRBD2. The germline CDR1 and CDR2 sequences are MNHEY and SMNVEV (reference sequence). Germline trimming cut 1 base from V and 7 bases from J; bases unmatched to any gene: 9. The CDR3 contains 16 residues. The CDR3 loop is CASSLFFGTGGNEQFF. The CDR3 DNA reads TGTGCCAGCAGTTTATTCTTCGGGACGGGAGGGAATGAGCAGTTCTTC.

This chain links TRBV7-9 with TRBJ2-7; TRBD2 aligns across 8 bases. Germline CDR1 reads SEHNR; CDR2 reads FQNEAQ (reference sequence). The length of the CDR3 is 13 residues. The V segment lost 6 bases and the J segment 4 bases; nucleotides outside the gene matches: 5. DNA of the CDR3: TGTGCCAGCAGTGCGGGGGGAGGGTACGAGCAGTACTTC. Encoded protein: CASSAGGGYEQYF.

The V gene is TRBV18, the J gene TRBJ2-1, with TRBD2 matching over 12 bases. V gave up 4 bases and J gave up 5 bases; unmatched junction bases: 3. From germline, CDR1 is KGHSH and CDR2 LQKENI. This CDR3 is built from 15 residues. Written as DNA, the CDR3 is TGTGCCAGCTCACTTACTAGCGGGGGGAACAATGAGCAGTTCTTC. Encoded protein: CASSLTSGGNNEQFF.

V gene TRBV18 combines with J gene TRBJ1-1; perhaps TRBD1 as D (5 bases). V lost 1 base, J lost 1 base, and 13 bases lay in between. Germline CDR1 and CDR2: KGHSH and LQKENI. This CDR3 has 16 amino acids. CDR3 sequence (DNA): TGTGCCAGCTCACCACGGGAGGGGCTGGGGAACACTGAAGCTTTCTTT. It specifies CASSPREGLGNTEAFF.

To note about this clone: Other DNA sequences in the same sample also yield this CDR3. The chain links TRBV6-1 to TRBJ1-1; D not resolved. CDR1 is MNHNS and CDR2 is SASEGT in the germline V gene. This CDR3 has 13 amino acids. V gave up 2 bases and J gave up 1 base, with 5 bases separating them. Written as DNA, the CDR3 is TGTGCCAGCAGTGAAACATGGAACACTGAAGCTTTCTTT. Its translation: CASSETWNTEAFF.

The chain links TRBV9 to TRBJ1-1; D uncertain. Germline CDR1 and CDR2: SGDLS and YYNGEE. The CDR3 loop spans 15 amino acids. V gave up 0 bases and J gave up 1 base, with 10 bases separating them. This CDR3 reads CASSVAGSPNTEAFF. The DNA of the CDR3 is TGTGCCAGCAGCGTAGCCGGCAGCCCGAACACTGAAGCTTTCTTT.

The chain has TRBV7-9 and TRBJ2-7; 9 bases line up with TRBD1. After removal of 4 bases from V and 5 bases from J, the junction contained 6 bases not matched to a gene. This CDR3 spans 14 amino acids. The germline V gene has CDR1 SEHNR and CDR2 FQNEAQ (reference sequence). The CDR3 region has the DNA TGTGCCAGCAGCTCCGGGACAGGGTGGGACGAGCAGTACTTC. Its protein is CASSSGTGWDEQYF.

V is TRBV27 and J is TRBJ1-5; no definite D call. CDR1 is MNHEY and CDR2 is SMNVEV in the germline V gene (reference sequence). This CDR3 is 13 amino acids long. V was cut by 4 bases and J by 0 bases, with 4 bases left in between. CDR3 nucleotide sequence: TGTGCCAGCAGTTATTCTAGCAATCAGCCCCAGCATTTT. It encodes CASSYSSNQPQHF.

The chain employs TRBV5-8 and TRBJ1-1, with a tentative D call TRBD1 (5 bases). This CDR3 has 15 amino acids. Germline V gene lookup returns CDR1 SGHTS and CDR2 YDEGEE. Trimming took 0 bases from V and 0 from J, leaving 9 bases between them. The CDR3 DNA follows: TGTGCCAGCAGCTTGGGACAGAGGATGAACACTGAAGCTTTCTTT. Encoded protein: CASSLGQRMNTEAFF.

This clone was detected a few times. The rearrangement joins TRBV7-2 to TRBJ2-2, with 8 nucleotides matching TRBD2. Germline values: CDR1 SGHTA, CDR2 FQGNSA. This CDR3 has 15 residues. With 3 bases clipped from V and 1 base from J, the junction kept 1 base outside the gene matches. CDR3 in DNA: TGTGCCAGCAGCTTTAGCGGGGTGAACACCGGGGAGCTGTTTTTT. It translates to CASSFSGVNTGELFF.